The 10 T cell receptor beta chains listed next were all sequenced from one sample in a study of blood T cell repertoires in COVID-19. Data came from immunoSEQ multiplex PCR; TCRdb stores just in-frame clones and leaves some out. The sample comprises roughly 200,000 clones, approximately 86% of which are singletons, and around 3% rests with the top ten. The sample consisted of peripheral blood. The receptor set was obtained from a man aged 40-49 years with active or convalescent COVID-19.

This clone has only one observation. The chain carries TRBV30 and TRBJ2-1, with 12 positions matching TRBD2. The germline V gene encodes CDR1 GTSNPN and CDR2 SVGIG (reference sequence). J was trimmed by 5 bases and V by 5 bases; bases with no gene match: 7. CDR3 size: 15 residues. The CDR3, as DNA: TGTGCCTGGTCAGGACTAGCGGGGAGTGACAATGAGCAGTTCTTC. It specifies CAWSGLAGSDNEQFF. Supplemented by reference TRBV30 and TRBJ2-1, the full variable domain reads SQTIHQWPATLVQPVGSPLSLECTVEGTSNPNLYWYRQAAGRGLQLLFYSVGIGQISSEVPQNLSASRPQDRQFILSSKKLLLSDSGFYLCAWSGLAGSDNEQFFGPGTRLTVL.

The CDR3 bases are TGTGCCAGCGGAAGGACAGGGGATCGGTACGAGCAGTACTTC. Translated, it gives CASGRTGDRYEQYF. V gene TRBV9 combines with J gene TRBJ2-7, with 9 bases aligning to TRBD1. The germline CDR1 and CDR2 sequences are SGDLS and YYNGEE. Germline trimming cut 7 bases from V and 4 bases from J; bases unmatched to any gene: 9. This CDR3 is 14 amino acids long. The whole variable domain, remainder taken from reference TRBV9 and TRBJ2-7, is DSGVTQTPKHLITATGQRVTLRCSPRSGDLSVYWYQQSLDQGLQFLIQYYNGEERAKGNILERFSAQQFPDLHSELNLSSLELGDSALYFCASGRTGDRYEQYFGPGTRLTVT.

The V call is TRBV6-5, the J call TRBJ1-2, with 10 nucleotides matching TRBD1. The length of the CDR3 is 15 residues. Germline assignment: CDR1 MNHEY and CDR2 SVGAGI. Unmatched junction bases numbered 11, after V lost 7 bases and J lost 6 bases. CDR3 residues: CASNPQGGQGNGYTF. CDR3 DNA: TGTGCCAGCAATCCACAAGGGGGACAGGGGAATGGCTACACCTTC.

V usage is TRBV4-1 and J usage is TRBJ1-5, with TRBD1 matching over 7 bases. Trimming at V came to 2 bases and at J to 0 bases, leaving 4 bases not matched to a gene. This CDR3 is 16 amino acids long. CDR1 is MGHRA and CDR2 is YSYEKL in the germline V gene. DNA for the CDR3: TGCGCCAGCAGCCAACGAGGGACAGATAGCAATCAGCCCCAGCATTTT. Its translation: CASSQRGTDSNQPQHF.

The V gene is TRBV6-4, the J gene TRBJ1-4, with unresolved D. Between the trimmed V and J ends, which lost 5 bases and 6 bases, there was a span of 16 bases. This CDR3 has 15 amino acids. Germline CDR1 and CDR2: MRHNA and SNTAGT. The CDR3 loop reads CASSPTGVGHEKLFF. The CDR3 nucleotides read TGTGCCAGCAGTCCCACGGGAGTCGGGCATGAAAAACTGTTTTTT.

The chain recombines TRBV5-8 with TRBJ1-4; 7 bases map to TRBD1. Germline V gene data show CDR1 as SGHTS and CDR2 as YDEGEE. CDR3 length equals 15 residues. With V trimmed by 0 bases and J by 7 bases, 6 bases remained unmatched. The CDR3 coding sequence is TGTGCCAGCAGCTTGGTCAGGGGGAGAGGTGAAAAACTGTTTTTT. As protein: CASSLVRGRGEKLFF. The variable domain in full, with the rest retrieved from reference TRBV5-8 and TRBJ1-4, is EAGVTQSPTHLIKTRGQQATLRCSPISGHTSVYWYQQALGLGLQFLLWYDEGEERNRGNFPPRFSGRQFPNYSSELNVNALELEDSALYLCASSLVRGRGEKLFFGSGTQLSVL.

This chain connects TRBV19 to TRBJ1-5; 10 bases line up with TRBD1. Germline loops: CDR1 LNHDA, CDR2 SQIVND (reference sequence). After removal of 4 bases from V and 6 bases from J, the junction contained 6 bases not matched to a gene. This CDR3 region has 15 residues. CDR3 loop: CASSKTGGGSQPQHF. Written as DNA, the CDR3 is TGTGCCAGTAGTAAGACAGGGGGCGGCAGTCAGCCCCAGCATTTT.

The chain has TRBV25-1 and TRBJ1-2; D possibly corresponds to TRBD1 (5 bases). Germline CDR1 reads MGHDK; CDR2 reads SYGVNS. This CDR3 region has 12 residues. Between the trimmed V and J ends, which lost 4 bases and 7 bases, there was a span of 10 bases. In DNA, the CDR3 is TGTGCCAGCAGTGCTAGGACATCTGGCTACACCTTC. Residues: CASSARTSGYTF.

The sample holds one count of this clone. J is TRBJ2-7 and V is TRBV4-2; TRBD2 agrees at 12 bases. V lost 4 bases and J lost 6; bases outside the gene matches: 7. Germline lookup yields CDR1 LGHNA and CDR2 YNFKEQ. CDR3 length: 15 amino acids. The DNA of the CDR3 is TGTGCCAGCAGCCCCTCTAGCGGGGGGGCCACCGAGCAGTACTTC. Its protein is CASSPSSGGATEQYF.

The rearrangement joins TRBV5-4 to TRBJ2-7; 7 positions agree with TRBD1. The CDR3 spans 15 residues. Germline V gene data show CDR1 as SGHNT and CDR2 as YYREEE (reference sequence). The V and J ends lost 4 bases and 1 base, in that order; junction bases with no gene match: 8. The CDR3, as DNA: TGTGCCAGCAGCGTAGTACAGGGGAAGTCCTACGAGCAGTACTTC. It yields the protein CASSVVQGKSYEQYF. Looking up the rest from reference TRBV5-4 and TRBJ2-7 gives the full variable domain: ETGVTQSPTHLIKTRGQQVTLRCSSQSGHNTVSWYQQALGQGPQFIFQYYREEENGRGNFPPRFSGLQFPNYSSELNVNALELDDSALYLCASSVVQGKSYEQYFGPGTRLTVT.